Listed below are T cell receptor beta chains from one sample, sequenced in a study of cytomegalovirus exposure and HLA in healthy donors. The table came from immunoSEQ multiplex PCR; TCRdb's copy has only in-frame clones and leaves some out. Its clone listing holds 100,000 to 150,000 clones. Sequencing was done on a sample of PBMCs. The receptors come from a man in his forties in good health and CMV-seronegative. Each CDR3 is given with its conserved first and last residue. Each record gives: V gene, D gene, J gene, CDR3 protein, CDR3 DNA. The D gene is left open where the match is weak.

TRBV19	TRBD1	TRBJ1-5	CASSTTGDGQPQHF	TGTGCCAGTAGTACGACAGGGGACGGTCAGCCCCAGCATTTT
TRBV7-2	-	TRBJ2-2	CASSLALLNTGELFF	TGTGCCAGCAGCTTAGCGCTATTGAACACCGGGGAGCTGTTTTTT
TRBV9	TRBD2	TRBJ2-7	CASSGRIAGGIHEQYF	TGTGCCAGCAGCGGAAGAATAGCGGGAGGTATCCACGAGCAGTACTTC
TRBV11-3	-	TRBJ2-5	CASSKRTGRETQYF	TGTGCCAGCAGCAAAAGAACAGGGAGAGAGACCCAGTACTTC
TRBV6-4	-	TRBJ2-2	CASSDSWGAGELFF	TGTGCCAGCAGTGACTCATGGGGCGCCGGGGAGCTGTTTTTT
TRBV9	TRBD1	TRBJ2-1	CASSVVQGAHRYNEQFF	TGTGCCAGCAGCGTTGTCCAGGGGGCGCACCGATACAATGAGCAGTTCTTC
TRBV29-1	-	TRBJ1-5	CSVVPGINQPQHF	TGCAGCGTTGTCCCCGGGATCAATCAGCCCCAGCATTTT
TRBV27	TRBD1	TRBJ2-3	CASSARDSSTDTQYF	TGTGCCAGCAGTGCCCGGGACAGCAGCACAGATACGCAGTATTTT
TRBV25-1	-	TRBJ2-7	CASSAIPRSYEQYF	TGTGCCAGCAGTGCGATCCCCCGCTCCTACGAGCAGTACTTC
TRBV7-6	-	TRBJ2-2	CASSLGTENTGELFF	TGTGCCAGCAGCTTAGGGACAGAGAACACCGGGGAGCTGTTTTTT
TRBV30	-	TRBJ1-2	CAWSVPGLYGYTF	TGTGCCTGGAGTGTACCTGGGCTGTATGGCTACACCTTC
TRBV4-1	TRBD2	TRBJ2-7	CASSQEAGEQYF	TGCGCCAGCAGCCAAGAAGCGGGAGAGCAGTACTTC
TRBV5-1	TRBD1	TRBJ2-7	CASSRGTGGNYEQYF	TGCGCCAGCAGCCGGGGGACAGGGGGAAACTACGAGCAGTACTTC
TRBV4-2	-	TRBJ1-1	CASSQGGGAFF	TGTGCCAGCAGCCAAGGGGGGGGAGCTTTCTTT
TRBV4-1	TRBD2	TRBJ2-1	CASSLSGTSNNEQFF	TGCGCCAGCAGCCTGTCCGGGACTAGCAATAATGAGCAGTTCTTC
TRBV10-3	-	TRBJ2-3	CAITSRGGDTQYF	TGTGCCATCACAAGCCGGGGTGGAGATACGCAGTATTTT
TRBV11-3	-	TRBJ2-5	CASSLVRGVETQYF	TGTGCCAGCAGCTTAGTCAGGGGAGTAGAGACCCAGTACTTC
TRBV7-6	-	TRBJ1-1	CASSFQDRGGTEAFF	TGTGCCAGCAGCTTCCAAGACCGGGGGGGGACTGAAGCTTTCTTT
TRBV10-3	TRBD1	TRBJ2-3	CATGTGGDASTDTQYF	TGTGCCACCGGGACAGGGGGTGACGCTAGCACAGATACGCAGTATTTT
TRBV18	-	TRBJ1-1	CASSPPKGFNTEAFF	TGTGCCAGCTCACCACCAAAGGGGTTTAACACTGAAGCTTTCTTT
TRBV27	-	TRBJ2-3	CASSLSWATDTQYF	TGTGCCAGCAGTTTATCTTGGGCCACAGATACGCAGTATTTT
TRBV5-4	-	TRBJ1-1	CASSEGGAEAFF	TGTGCCAGCAGCGAAGGGGGGGCTGAAGCTTTCTTT
TRBV11-2	-	TRBJ2-2	CASSSTRLVTGELFF	TGTGCCAGCAGCTCAACCAGACTGGTTACCGGGGAGCTGTTTTTT
TRBV2	-	TRBJ1-3	CASSAQGGDGNTIYF	TGTGCCAGCAGTGCCCAGGGAGGGGACGGAAACACCATATATTTT
TRBV5-4	TRBD2	TRBJ2-3	CASSSPGLAGPTDTQYF	TGTGCCAGCAGCTCCCCGGGACTAGCGGGACCCACAGATACGCAGTATTTT
TRBV27	-	TRBJ1-5	CASRKKDNSNQPQHF	TGTGCCAGCAGGAAAAAGGACAATAGCAATCAGCCCCAGCATTTT
TRBV5-1	-	TRBJ2-1	CASSPLRSSYNEQFF	TGCGCCAGCAGCCCGCTCCGGAGCTCCTACAATGAGCAGTTCTTC
TRBV6-6	-	TRBJ1-2	CASRPYNGEITF	TGTGCCAGCAGACCCTATAACGGGGAGATCACCTTC
TRBV28	-	TRBJ1-2	CASARVPRHYGYTF	TGTGCCAGCGCTCGTGTACCGCGGCACTATGGCTACACCTTC
TRBV4-1	TRBD2	TRBJ2-1	CASSQASGRDNEQFF	TGCGCCAGCAGCCAAGCTAGCGGGAGGGACAATGAGCAGTTCTTC
TRBV9	-	TRBJ2-7	CASSVPVGPGNEQYF	TGTGCCAGCAGCGTCCCCGTAGGTCCGGGGAACGAGCAGTACTTC
TRBV7-6	-	TRBJ2-2	CASSTRGGYTGELFF	TGTGCCAGCAGCACCAGGGGAGGGTACACCGGGGAGCTGTTTTTT
TRBV7-8	TRBD1	TRBJ2-7	CASSLAPGQKYEQYF	TGTGCCAGCAGCTTAGCCCCGGGACAGAAGTACGAGCAGTACTTC
TRBV6-4	-	TRBJ1-4	CASRPGESPGEKLFF	TGTGCCAGCAGGCCGGGGGAGTCGCCCGGTGAAAAACTGTTTTTT
TRBV5-8	TRBD1	TRBJ2-7	CASRTGGTYEQYF	TGTGCCAGCCGGACAGGGGGAACCTACGAGCAGTACTTC
TRBV5-1	-	TRBJ2-7	CASSLSTASRSYEQYF	TGCGCCAGCAGTCTATCGACAGCCAGCCGGTCCTACGAGCAGTACTTC
TRBV7-6	TRBD2	TRBJ2-1	CASRPTSGSNEQFF	TGTGCCAGCAGGCCGACTAGCGGGAGTAATGAGCAGTTCTTC
TRBV29-1	-	TRBJ1-4	CSVGTGYSNEKLFF	TGCAGCGTTGGTACAGGGTATAGTAATGAAAAACTGTTTTTT
TRBV2	-	TRBJ2-3	CASSEARVSGTDTQYF	TGTGCCAGCAGTGAAGCGCGAGTTAGCGGCACAGATACGCAGTATTTT
TRBV4-3	-	TRBJ1-2	CASSQVEMNGYTF	TGCGCCAGCAGCCAAGTGGAGATGAATGGCTACACCTTC
TRBV28	TRBD1	TRBJ1-5	CASSPSWTGGYNQPQHF	TGTGCCAGCAGTCCATCCTGGACAGGGGGGTACAATCAGCCCCAGCATTTT
TRBV14	TRBD2	TRBJ2-4	CASSQRPSGSSANIQYF	TGTGCCAGCAGCCAACGCCCTAGCGGGAGCTCGGCAAACATTCAGTACTTC
TRBV6-6	-	TRBJ2-3	CASSYLGLGTDTQYF	TGTGCCAGCAGTTACTTAGGACTGGGCACAGATACGCAGTATTTT
TRBV11-2	TRBD2	TRBJ2-7	CASSKAGGPPSEQYF	TGTGCCAGCAGCAAAGCGGGAGGCCCTCCCTCCGAGCAGTACTTC
TRBV11-2	TRBD1	TRBJ1-3	CASSRTGGAGNTIYF	TGTGCCAGCAGTCGGACAGGGGGCGCAGGAAACACCATATATTTT
TRBV14	TRBD2	TRBJ2-2	CASSQDSGQGDGTSGSTGELFF	TGTGCCAGCAGCCAGGATTCGGGACAGGGAGACGGGACTAGCGGGAGTACCGGGGAGCTGTTTTTT
TRBV6-1	-	TRBJ2-1	CASSGRDDYNEQFF	TGTGCCAGCAGTGGACGGGATGACTACAATGAGCAGTTCTTC
TRBV2	TRBD2	TRBJ2-1	CASSGLAGGNEQFF	TGTGCCAGCAGCGGACTAGCGGGAGGCAATGAGCAGTTCTTC
TRBV2	-	TRBJ2-3	CASRGPSSYF	TGTGCCAGCAGGGGCCCATCTTCGTATTTT
TRBV4-3	TRBD2	TRBJ2-3	CASSQTSGTTDTQYF	TGCGCCAGCAGCCAAACTAGCGGCACCACAGATACGCAGTATTTT
TRBV11-3	TRBD2	TRBJ2-5	CASSLGAGEYQETQYF	TGTGCCAGCAGCTTAGGGGCGGGAGAATACCAAGAGACCCAGTACTTC
TRBV7-2	TRBD1	TRBJ1-5	CASSQDRAGQPQHF	TGTGCCAGCAGTCAGGACAGGGCCGGGCAGCCCCAGCATTTT
TRBV11-2	TRBD1	TRBJ1-5	CASSPIQGARGQPQHF	TGTGCCAGCAGCCCAATACAGGGGGCGAGGGGTCAGCCCCAGCATTTT
TRBV11-3	-	TRBJ2-7	CASSFLAPTDPSYEQYF	TGTGCCAGCAGCTTCCTAGCCCCCACAGACCCCTCCTACGAGCAGTACTTC
TRBV10-2	-	TRBJ1-1	CASSRTSRGTEAFF	TGCGCCAGCAGCAGGACGTCCAGGGGCACTGAAGCTTTCTTT